This TCR beta chain was identified during a study of glioma-infiltrating T cells. Regarding the study as a whole: Very few CDR3 sequences were shared between tissue and blood. Above-expected tissue-blood divergence occurred in all gliomas, most in low-grade ones.

This clonotype was observed at least ten times. What it recognizes is unknown. Amplification of TCR alpha and beta CDR3 regions from RNA used iRepertoire nested multiplex PCR. Tissue mRNA or PBMC total RNA, roughly 100-400 ng, went into one-step reverse transcription and amplification. TCRdb reprocessed the multiplex PCR reads via MiXCR and lists one record per CDR3 protein. The table records 110,000 or so distinct CDR3 sequences, about 25% of them present only once. Sequenced: glioma tissue, nonneoplastic brain tissue, or PBMCs (not recorded which). The clonotype was recovered from a human donor with low-grade glioma or glioblastoma, undergoing nonglioma brain surgery, or in good health (not recorded which).

The CDR3 protein is CSARETGKVRTQHF. DNA of the CDR3: TGCAGTGCTAGGGAGACAGGGAAGGTTAGGACCCAGCATTTT. V gene TRBV20-1 combines with J gene TRBJ1-5; TRBD1 matches at 7 bases. The germline gives CDR1 DFQATT, CDR2 SNEGSKA (reference sequence). Trimming took 3 bases from V and 11 from J; bases not matched to a gene: 13. CDR3 length: 14 residues.